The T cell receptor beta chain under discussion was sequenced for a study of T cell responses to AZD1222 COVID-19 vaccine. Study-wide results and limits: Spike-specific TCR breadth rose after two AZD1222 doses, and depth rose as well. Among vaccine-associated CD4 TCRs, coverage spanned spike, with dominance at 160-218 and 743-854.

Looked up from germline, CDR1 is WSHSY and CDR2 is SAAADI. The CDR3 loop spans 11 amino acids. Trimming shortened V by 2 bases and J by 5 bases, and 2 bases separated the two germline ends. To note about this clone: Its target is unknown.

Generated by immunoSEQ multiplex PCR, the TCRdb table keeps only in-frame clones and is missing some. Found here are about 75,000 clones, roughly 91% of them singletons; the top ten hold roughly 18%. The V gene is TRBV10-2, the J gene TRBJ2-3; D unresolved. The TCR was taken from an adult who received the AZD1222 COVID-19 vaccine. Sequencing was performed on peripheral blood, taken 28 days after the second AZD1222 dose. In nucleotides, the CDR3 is TGCGCCAGCAGTGAGGGAGATACGCAGTATTTT. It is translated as CASSEGDTQYF.